This record covers a single T cell receptor (beta chain). The antigen is unknown. This record comes from a study of T cell responses to AZD1222 COVID-19 vaccine. V shed 2 bases and J shed 5 bases, with 24 bases lying between them. The CDR3 spans 19 residues. Germline loops: CDR1 WSHSY, CDR2 SAAADI. Study conclusions and caveats: Females made up more of the donors, who were largely white British, and clonal diversity may have come out too low. Repertoire sampling was restricted to post-peak T cell response timepoints. An increase in Spike-specific TCR breadth and depth was observed after two AZD1222 doses.

Sequencing was performed with immunoSEQ multiplex PCR; in TCRdb, only in-frame clones are kept and a portion is missing. The sample carries 130,000 to 150,000 clones, about 81% recorded once. Here the sequenced sample was peripheral blood, taken on day 0 of MenACWY control vaccination. The chain recombines TRBV10-2 with TRBJ2-2; no firm D call. The clonotype comes from an adult in good health. The CDR3 bases are TGCGCCAGCAGTGAGCCCAGTCGTTACTCCGGGTCTCAGACCGGGGAGCTGTTTTTT. Its translation is CASSEPSRYSGSQTGELFF.